This T cell receptor (beta chain) was sequenced during a study of blood T cell repertoires in COVID-19. Authors' data handling: Amplifying reference gene primers gave estimates of nucleated cell counts. Repertoires were generated with immunoSEQ multiplex PCR, while TCRdb's copy carries only in-frame clones and drops some. V, J and clone size were drawn from that table, and D and trimming were deduced from the DNA. The sample yields 180,000 or so clones, roughly 83% seen once. Living in 24 US areas, the participants were between roughly 18 and 90 years of age. Either two negative PCRs, clearance, or symptom resolution qualified Cohort 3 donors as recovered. The sequence derives from a woman aged 60-75 years who had recovered from COVID-19. The sequenced material came from PBMCs or T cells enriched from blood (not recorded which).

The CDR3 is CASSVEGQGREKLFF. The CDR3 DNA is TGTGCCAGCAGCGTAGAGGGACAGGGCCGGGAAAAACTGTTTTTT. The chain joins TRBV9 to TRBJ1-4; TRBD1 matches at 9 bases. This CDR3 has 15 residues. V lost 0 bases and J lost 8; bases outside the gene matches: 5. The V gene's germline CDR1 is SGDLS and CDR2 YYNGEE.